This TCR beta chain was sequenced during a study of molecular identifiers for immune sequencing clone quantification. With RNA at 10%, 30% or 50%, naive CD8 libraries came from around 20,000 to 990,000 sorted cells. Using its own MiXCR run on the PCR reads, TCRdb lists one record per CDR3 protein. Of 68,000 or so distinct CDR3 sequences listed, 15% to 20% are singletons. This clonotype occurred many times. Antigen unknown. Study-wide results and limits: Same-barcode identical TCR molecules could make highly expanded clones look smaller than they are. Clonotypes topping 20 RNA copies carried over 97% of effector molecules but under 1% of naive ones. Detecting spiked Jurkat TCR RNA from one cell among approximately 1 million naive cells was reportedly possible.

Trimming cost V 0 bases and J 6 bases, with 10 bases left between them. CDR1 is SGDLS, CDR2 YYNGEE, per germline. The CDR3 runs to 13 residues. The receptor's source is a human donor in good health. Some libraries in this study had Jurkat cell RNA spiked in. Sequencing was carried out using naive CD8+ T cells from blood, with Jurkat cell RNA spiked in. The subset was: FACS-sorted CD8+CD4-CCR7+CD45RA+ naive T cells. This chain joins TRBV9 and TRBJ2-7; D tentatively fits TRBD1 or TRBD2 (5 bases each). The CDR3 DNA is TGTGCCAGCAGCGTAGTTGAGAGGGGCGAGCAGTACTTC. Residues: CASSVVERGEQYF.